This T cell receptor (beta chain) was sequenced for a study of T-cell reconstitution after alpha-beta-depleted transplantation in children. Construction of the TCRbeta library involved unique molecular identifiers. TCRdb used MiXCR to reprocess the PCR reads, holding one entry per CDR3 protein. The sample has 330,000 or so distinct CDR3 sequences, under 13% seen once. CDR3 length: 15 amino acids. After removal of 0 bases from V and 4 bases from J, the junction contained 2 bases not matched to a gene. Looked up from germline, CDR1 is SGHTA and CDR2 is FQGTGA. V and J are TRBV7-3 and TRBJ2-3, with 9 bases lining up with TRBD2. The starting material was PBMCs from the stem cell graft donor, obtained from the stem cell graft. The origin of this receptor is a human donor who donated a stem cell graft to a child with acute lymphoblastic leukemia. CDR3 coding DNA: TGTGCCAGCAGCTTAACCCCTAGCGGGGCAGATACGCAGTATTTT. Its translation is CASSLTPSGADTQYF. The whole variable domain, filled in from reference TRBV7-3 and TRBJ2-3, reads GAGVSQTPSNKVTEKGKYVELRCDPISGHTALYWYRQSLGQGPEFLIYFQGTGAADDSGLPNDRFFAVRPEGSVSTLKIQRTERGDSAVYLCASSLTPSGADTQYFGPGTRLTVL.